This T cell receptor (beta chain) is from a study of shared T cell receptors in the human thymus. Trimming removed 0 bases from V and 6 bases from J; junction bases left unmatched: 8. Germline CDR1 is SGHRS and CDR2 is YFSETQ. There are 16 residues in the CDR3. Data came from immunoSEQ multiplex PCR; TCRdb stores just in-frame clones and leaves some out. This table holds 600,000 to 900,000 clones, 80% to 90% found once. This same sample was also taken into another study, of human thymus T cells.

The receptor was derived from a girl less than two years old with a congenital heart defect. The chain is built from TRBV5-1 and TRBJ1-4; 7 nucleotides align to TRBD1. The specimen sequenced was thymocytes. In nucleotides, the CDR3 is TGCGCCAGCAGCTTGGTCCGGACAGGACCCGATGAAAAACTGTTTTTT. Translating it yields CASSLVRTGPDEKLFF.